The sequence of this TCR beta chain was determined in a study of blood T cell repertoires in COVID-19. The data were produced by immunoSEQ multiplex PCR, yet TCRdb's version contains in-frame clones alone and is incomplete. The sample gives 300,000 to 500,000 clones, approximately 88% of which show up once; more than 2% is in the top ten. CDR1 PRHDT and CDR2 FYEKMQ come from the germline V gene (reference sequence). V was pared by 0 bases and J by 2 bases, with 12 bases between. The CDR3 contains 16 residues. This clone was recorded a few times. This TCR came from a woman aged 40 to 49 with acute COVID-19. The chain uses TRBV13 and TRBJ2-3, with a possible D match to TRBD1 (5 bases). The sequenced sample consisted of PBMCs or T cells enriched from blood (not recorded which). CDR3 DNA: TGTGCCAGCAGCTTAGGAGGAAGGGGTTACACAGATACGCAGTATTTT. Protein: CASSLGGRGYTDTQYF.